Listed below are T cell receptor beta chains from one sample, sequenced in a study of PD-L1 blockade in urothelial cancer. Clones were read by immunoSEQ multiplex PCR, and TCRdb kept only the in-frame ones, dropping some. The sample lists tens of thousands of clones, around 87% seen once, with approximately 15% in the top ten. The source material was PBMCs, sampled around atezolizumab (anti-PD-L1) treatment. These receptors were taken from a man aged 60 to 75 with urothelial cancer. Both conserved end residues are part of each CDR3. Fields, in order: clone size, D gene, J gene, V gene, CDR3 DNA, CDR3 protein. The D gene is left open where the match is weak. Some rows mark clone size as missing; the rest say once, few, many or name a class of expanded clone.

>-|-|TRBJ2-2|TRBV7-2
TGTGCCAGCAGCTTAGTTCGTCTCTCCGGGGAGCTGTTTTTT
CASSLVRLSGELFF
>-|-|TRBJ1-6|TRBV28
TGTGCCAGCACTAGAGGGGGGGGTTCACCCCTCCACTTT
CASTRGGGSPLHF
>-|-|TRBJ1-5|TRBV6-6
TGTGCCAGCAGAGTCGGCAGGGAAGGTCAGCCCCAGCATTTT
CASRVGREGQPQHF
>-|TRBD2|TRBJ2-3|TRBV7-2
TGTGCCAGCAGCTCTCACTGGATTAGCGGGGGCCTCACAGATACGCAGTATTTT
CASSSHWISGGLTDTQYF
>once|-|TRBJ1-1|TRBV6-9
TGTGCCGGGTGGAGCGGACGGATAAGAGGCACTGAAGCTTTCTTT
CAGWSGRIRGTEAFF
>few|-|TRBJ2-7|TRBV13
TGTGCCAGCAGCTCGACAGGTAGGCACGAGCAGTACTTC
CASSSTGRHEQYF
>-|TRBD1|TRBJ1-1|TRBV10-3
TGTGCCATCAGTGAGTTAGGACAGGGAATCACTGAAGCTTTCTTT
CAISELGQGITEAFF
>-|TRBD2|TRBJ2-1|TRBV7-9
TGTGCCAGCAGCACGCGGGGGAGCGCCTACAATGAGCAGTTCTTC
CASSTRGSAYNEQFF
>few|-|TRBJ1-6|TRBV5-1
TGCGCCAGCAGCTTTTCCGGGAATTCACCCCTCCACTTT
CASSFSGNSPLHF
>-|-|TRBJ2-7|TRBV28
TGTGCCAGCAGCCTAAAGTACGAGCAGTACTTC
CASSLKYEQYF
>-|-|TRBJ2-5|TRBV11-3
TGTGCCAGCAGCTTCCCCCCCCTGGAGACCCAGTACTTC
CASSFPPLETQYF